This TCR beta chain comes out of a study of sequential checkpoint blockade in melanoma. Study summary: Randomization was 1:1 between first-line nivolumab→ipilimumab and ipilimumab→nivolumab. TCRβ was sequenced from DNA of about 96 pretreatment tumors.

V was clipped by 8 bases and J by 6 bases; unmatched bases: 17. Per the germline V gene, CDR1 is MDHEN and CDR2 is SYDVKM. This CDR3 is 16 amino acids long. The repertoire was sequenced with immunoSEQ multiplex PCR; TCRdb's copy has only in-frame clones and lacks some. The sample carries some 3,000 clones, roughly 22% recorded once. The treatment is: randomized to nivolumab then ipilimumab (arm A) or the reverse (arm B). The chain couples TRBV28 to TRBJ1-1, with 8 bases that match TRBD1. The source was tumor tissue (inferred from file names), collected from a patient given nivolumab and ipilimumab in sequence. This clonotype was sampled from a human donor with melanoma. The CDR3 DNA follows: TGTGCCAGCTCCCTAATTACAGGGGGGATCAAGGCTGAAGCTTTCTTT. Its protein is CASSLITGGIKAEAFF.